This T cell receptor (beta chain) was documented in a study of control samples from healthy donors and cancer patients. The germline V gene has CDR1 SGHTA and CDR2 FQGNSA. This CDR3 is 15 amino acids long. The V and J ends lost 3 bases and 5 bases respectively, with 16 bases between them. Sequencing was performed with immunoSEQ multiplex PCR; in TCRdb, only in-frame clones are kept and a portion is missing. The data hold some 29,000 clones, with 70% to 90% observed a single time. This clone was observed a single time. Sequencing input: formalin-fixed, paraffin-embedded tissue. The chain uses TRBV7-2 and TRBJ1-2, with D maybe TRBD1 (5 bases). The sequence was obtained from a female donor with melanoma. CDR3 residues: CASSLGGGSKYGYTF. The CDR3, as DNA: TGTGCCAGCAGCTTGGGTGGGGGGTCAAAGTATGGCTACACCTTC.